This T cell receptor (beta chain) was identified during a study of cytomegalovirus exposure and HLA in healthy donors (TCRdb year 2017). Notes on the research overall: In an earlier analysis of 550 to 750 of the donors, 276 Gb of sequence data and 120 million or so unique TCR beta sequences from approximately 180 million T cells were reported. About 280 gigabases of sequencing data and 78 million or so unique TCR sequences were included in an early release covering around 650 HLA-typed donors. Among the roughly 370 genotyped donors, about 85% belonged to the genetic ancestry cluster associated with self-reported Caucasian donors. The study was designed to test whether signatures of past pathogen exposure could be identified by cataloging public T cell receptors. The study used immunosequencing to profile the T cell repertoires of approximately 650 subjects and linked those repertoires to cytomegalovirus serostatus. In addition to the first cohort of roughly 670 subjects, a separate validation cohort of around 110 different subjects was used. High-throughput TCR immunosequencing, statistical association of individual TCRs with disease status, and machine learning were combined to predict cytomegalovirus infection status. A later analysis re-examined previously published TCR beta repertoires from around 670 donors and added high-resolution HLA genotyping to investigate patterns of TCR occurrence. Rather than drawing on any new phenotypic data, the later analysis identified candidate immune exposures from TCR beta sequences and the way those sequences occurred across donors. An earlier analysis of several hundred of the donors applied high-throughput TCR beta sequencing to assess whether each TCR beta V gene segment acted as functional or pseudogenic. Donor age, sex, ethnicity and CMV serostatus were collected together with the repertoire data. A later genetic analysis used genome-wide SNP genotypes for about 55% of the 666 donors, treating that subset as a discovery cohort. All discovery cohort repertoires had been generated on a single sequencing platform. HLA typing covered class I and class II loci at four-digit resolution. Typing coverage varied by locus: roughly 629-640 donors for A, B, C, DRB1 and DQB1; approximately 500 for DQA1; over 600 for DPA1; about 450 for DPB1. Roughly five DR-DQ haplotypes were handled as single units for association and clustering, since linkage in the cohort was strong. On average, 235,054 unique TCR beta nucleotide sequences were sequenced per donor among several hundred genotyped donors of the cohort, with roughly 18% of those sequences being non-productive.

Overall study results and their limits: Assigning TCR associations to individual alleles was difficult when HLA alleles, especially DR and DQ, strongly co-occurred. An earlier analysis of several hundred of the donors showed that most TCR beta V segments appeared in productive rearrangements either about 90% or about 30% of the time, which broadly matched IMGT annotations. The earlier analysis of almost 600 of the donors excluded approximately 17 rarely observed V segments, including chromosome 9 orphons, because counts were too low. Correlated functional status among segregating V segments might reflect linkage disequilibrium, but an unknown experimental factor could not be ruled out. In a later analysis, several top co-occurrence clusters were reported to appear linked to parvovirus B19, influenza, CMV and Epstein-Barr virus. The sequencing pipeline was judged likely to have produced a cluster of highly shared sequence variants as a technical artifact. A further reported finding was that TCR beta sequences accurately predicted the HLA-A and HLA-B alleles for most subjects in the first cohort. According to the authors, the approach could potentially be generalized to other disease states and immunological phenotypes. Most CMV-associated TCR beta chains appeared to be HLA-restricted in a later analysis, and the HLA associations seemed to be driven largely by CMV exposure. Specific HLA alleles were associated with about 17,000 TCR beta sequences at a false discovery rate of 0.05 in a later analysis. The study gave a list of 150 to 200 TCR beta chains associated with cytomegalovirus. In a later analysis, HLA-associated TCR beta chains were found to be more clonally expanded and to have lower generation probabilities than equally common non-associated chains. The cohort was sequenced for TCR beta chains only, and without alpha or paired-chain data the features that could be detected were limited. In both the original and validation cohorts, the classifier was reported to diagnose cytomegalovirus status with high specificity and sensitivity. Because some donors lacked HLA typing at each locus, the association tests relied only on the typed subset. According to a later genetic analysis, donors in an Asian-associated ancestry cluster had fewer N-insertions in productive TCRs than the roughly 670-donor mean. Immune exposure information for the cohort was limited to CMV serostatus. Some IMGT-functional V segments, including TRBV6-2 and TRBV6-3, could not be told apart with the 87-base-pair reads, so those segments were excluded. A few of the identified cytomegalovirus-associated TCR beta chains were confirmed in vitro to be specific for cytomegalovirus antigens. Roughly uniform sequencing depth across donors was assumed in presence/absence analyses, although this assumption may not hold. V-gene and J-gene trimming of TCR beta chains was associated with a missense DCLRE1C variant in a later genetic analysis, and the association was replicated in an independent cohort. Across donors, most TCR sequences were observed very rarely, whereas some public TCRs were present in many individuals. According to a later analysis, TCR association rates differed among HLA loci, with DRB1 alleles showing the most associated TCRs and HLA-C alleles showing the fewest.

There are a few counts of this clone. There is no known antigen for this receptor. Nothing much larger sits one base from this clone, and base qualities are not available. In total, approximately 700 healthy bone marrow donors made up the cohort. At the time of sampling, every cohort member was nominally healthy, though immune exposures that went unrecorded were likely present. The donor was CMV seropositive and belonged to the group of 250 to 300 seropositive cohort members. Every donor gave a peripheral blood sample, and the peripheral blood mononuclear cells from that sample were used for TCR beta sequencing. Genomic DNA extraction from the blood cell samples was performed with the Qiagen DNeasy Blood Extraction Kit. The germline V gene encodes CDR1 SGDLS and CDR2 YYNGEE. The germline ends are 13 bases apart after V is trimmed by 3 bases and J by 4 bases. The CDR3 has 15 amino acids, counting the end cysteine and phenylalanine. The retained sequence is limited to the CDR3, 45 bases, with the frame set at the first base.

Libraries were built with the immunoSEQ multiplex PCR assay. For the multiplex PCR, a mixture combining 60 forward primers for TCR Vbeta segments and 13 reverse primers for TCR Jbeta segments was used. A multiplex PCR assay on genomic DNA amplified the CDR3 region of rearranged TCR beta genes. On the Illumina HiSeq System, the amplified TCR beta libraries were sequenced as 87-base-pair reads. Regarding the original processing steps: A later analysis counted approximately 76 million unique TCR beta chains across the 650 to 800 repertoires, and 9.5 million to 11 million of these chains were shared by at least two donors. To remove PCR and sequencing errors, raw reads were error-corrected and collapsed into unique sequences using a nearest-neighbor algorithm that merged closely related sequences. To assign V, D and J gene segments, CDR3 sequences were aligned to IMGT reference sequences. Each retained sequence needed at least a six-nucleotide match to both a V gene segment and a J gene segment. A rearrangement counted as productive if the CDR3 had no stop codons and remained in frame with V and J, and every other rearrangement counted as non-productive. CDR3 was defined by IMGT convention, running from the second conserved V-encoded cysteine to the conserved J-encoded phenylalanine. Sequences without an unambiguous match to a single V gene segment were excluded from the earlier analysis of approximately 600 of the donors. In an earlier analysis of 587 of the donors, a V segment was called functional when productive rearrangements were above 56.7%, and segregating when the standard deviation between donors exceeded 5%. To diagnose cytomegalovirus status from the catalog of TCR beta chain sequences, a statistical classification framework was built. A later analysis assigned V and J genes by comparing TCR nucleotide sequences with IMGT/GENE-DB human TR gene sequences. In a later analysis, CDR3 sequences and most-parsimonious VDJ recombination scenarios were assigned using the TCRdist pipeline. In a later analysis, every TCR beta chain was defined by the combination of its CDR3 amino acid sequence and its V-gene family, and reads without a unique V-gene family were dropped. As a way to deal with suspected cross-contamination and a sequencing artifact, a later analysis dropped 450 to 600 nucleotide sequences that were highly shared and had low generation probability. A later analysis calculated a clonal expansion index for each public chain from normalized within-repertoire ranks of inferred template counts. Generation probabilities in a later analysis came from a VDJ recombination model fitted to out-of-frame rearrangements, and those results were checked against IGoR. Hypergeometric tests were used in a later analysis to score TCR-TCR, TCR-HLA and TCR-CMV co-occurrence, with a repertoire-size bias correction applied to the TCR pairs. A later analysis estimated false discovery rates by permuting HLA or CMV assignments 20 times. In a later analysis, co-occurring TCRs were grouped using DBSCAN, with TCRdist sequence similarity added in when clustering inside HLA-allele-positive subsets. Co-occurrence clustering excluded repertoires with fewer than 30,000 or more than 120,000 public chains, plus five with anomalous nucleotide sharing. The clones in this table, taken by TCRdb from immuneACCESS, are in-frame only. Not every clone is retained; where verified, under half of the shortfall comes from an unresolved V gene, and the cause of the rest is unknown. The DNA gave D and trimming, while V, J and clone size come from that table. The sample profile shows 100,000 to 150,000 clones; around 73% of them were found once. The ten biggest clones cover approximately 11% of the sample.

The V gene is TRBV9 and the J gene is TRBJ2-2; TRBD2 could be the D gene, as 6 bases match. The sequenced material came from PBMCs. The clonotype comes from a man aged 25-45 years in good health and CMV-seropositive. Here is the DNA: TGTGCCAGCAGCGATTCTAGCGCCACCACCGGGGAGCTGTTTTTT. Its translation reads: CASSDSSATTGELFF.